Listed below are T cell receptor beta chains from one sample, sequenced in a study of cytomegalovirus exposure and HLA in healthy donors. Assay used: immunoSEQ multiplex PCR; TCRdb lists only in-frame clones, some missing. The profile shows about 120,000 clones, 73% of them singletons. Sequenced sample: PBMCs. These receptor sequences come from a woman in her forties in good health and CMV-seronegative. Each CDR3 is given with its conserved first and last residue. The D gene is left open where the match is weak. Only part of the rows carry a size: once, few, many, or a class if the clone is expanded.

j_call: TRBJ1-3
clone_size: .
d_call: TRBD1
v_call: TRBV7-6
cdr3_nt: TGTGCCAGCAGCATGCCGGGGACAGACTCTGGAAACACCATATATTTT
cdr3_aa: CASSMPGTDSGNTIYF

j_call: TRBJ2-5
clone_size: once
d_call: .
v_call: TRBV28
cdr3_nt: TGTGCCAGCTTAGGGGATTCCCTAGAGTACTTC
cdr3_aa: CASLGDSLEYF

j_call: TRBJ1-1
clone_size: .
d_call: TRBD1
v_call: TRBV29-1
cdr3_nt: TGCAGCGTTGAAGGCCTAGCAGGGGGCATGAACACTGAAGCTTTCTTT
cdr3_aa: CSVEGLAGGMNTEAFF

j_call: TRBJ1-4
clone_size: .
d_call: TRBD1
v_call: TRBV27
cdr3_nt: TGTGCCAGCCGATCGGAAACAGGGGGACGCGAAAAACTGTTTTTT
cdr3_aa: CASRSETGGREKLFF

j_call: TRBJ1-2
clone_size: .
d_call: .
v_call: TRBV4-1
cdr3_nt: TGCGCCAGCAGCCAAGATCCAGGGAACTATGGCTACACCTTC
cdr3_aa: CASSQDPGNYGYTF

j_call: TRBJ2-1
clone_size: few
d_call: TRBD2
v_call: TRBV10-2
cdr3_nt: TGCGCCAGCCGAGAGAGACTAGCGGGCCTCGGGGAGCAGTTCTTC
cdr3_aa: CASRERLAGLGEQFF

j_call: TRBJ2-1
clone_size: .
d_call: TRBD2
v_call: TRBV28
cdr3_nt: TGTGCCAGCAGACAGCGGGAGGGCTTATCCTACAATGAGCAGTTCTTC
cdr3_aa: CASRQREGLSYNEQFF

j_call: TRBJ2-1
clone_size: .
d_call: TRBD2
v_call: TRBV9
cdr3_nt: TGTGCCAGCAGCGCCGGACTAGCGGGTTATAACAATGAGCAGTTCTTC
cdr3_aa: CASSAGLAGYNNEQFF

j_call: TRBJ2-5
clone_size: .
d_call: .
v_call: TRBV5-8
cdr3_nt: TGTGCCAGCAGCTTGCCCGAGATACAAGAGACCCAGTACTTC
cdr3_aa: CASSLPEIQETQYF

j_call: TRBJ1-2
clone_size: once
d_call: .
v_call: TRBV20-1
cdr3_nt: TGCAGTGCTAGAGATCCCCTCACCTTC
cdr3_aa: CSARDPLTF

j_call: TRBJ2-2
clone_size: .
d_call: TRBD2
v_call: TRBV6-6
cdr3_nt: TGTGCCAGCACTGAGCTCGTGGGACTAGCGGTCCCCGAGCTGTTTTTT
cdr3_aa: CASTELVGLAVPELFF

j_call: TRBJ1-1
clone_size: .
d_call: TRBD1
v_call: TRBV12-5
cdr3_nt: TGTGCTAGTGCGTTGCTCCGGGACAGTGAAGCTTTCTTT
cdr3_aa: CASALLRDSEAFF

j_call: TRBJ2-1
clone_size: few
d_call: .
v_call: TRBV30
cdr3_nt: TGTGCCTGGAGTGTAGGACTTGATGCCTACAATGAGCAGTTCTTC
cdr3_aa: CAWSVGLDAYNEQFF

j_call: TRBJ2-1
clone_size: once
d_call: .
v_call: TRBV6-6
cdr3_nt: TGTGCCAGCAGGCGGGAACCGGGACTCGGTAGTTATGAGCAGTTCTTC
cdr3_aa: CASRREPGLGSYEQFF

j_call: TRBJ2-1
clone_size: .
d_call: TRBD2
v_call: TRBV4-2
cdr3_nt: TGTGCCAGCAGCCAACGGACTAGCGGGATCAATGAGCAGTTCTTC
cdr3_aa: CASSQRTSGINEQFF

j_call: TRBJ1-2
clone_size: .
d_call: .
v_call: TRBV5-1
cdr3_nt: TGCGCCAGCAGCTTTGGGAGGATTTATAACTATGGCTACACCTTC
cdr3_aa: CASSFGRIYNYGYTF

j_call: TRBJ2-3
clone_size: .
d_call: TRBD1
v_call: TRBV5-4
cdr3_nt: TGTGCCAGCAGCGCGGACAGGGGCGGAGATACGCAGTATTTT
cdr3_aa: CASSADRGGDTQYF

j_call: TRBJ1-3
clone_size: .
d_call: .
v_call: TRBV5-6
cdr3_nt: TGTGCCAGCAGCTTGGCCCTAGAGCACCACCGCTCTGGAAACACCATATATTTT
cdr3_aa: CASSLALEHHRSGNTIYF

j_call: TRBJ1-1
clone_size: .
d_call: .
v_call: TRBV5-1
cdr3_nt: TGCGCCAGCAGCTCGATACAGGGCCGCACTGAAGCTTTCTTT
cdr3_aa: CASSSIQGRTEAFF

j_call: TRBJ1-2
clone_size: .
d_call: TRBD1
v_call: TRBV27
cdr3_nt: TGTGCCAGCAGTTTCCAGGGGGGTTGGGGCTACACCTTC
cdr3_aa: CASSFQGGWGYTF

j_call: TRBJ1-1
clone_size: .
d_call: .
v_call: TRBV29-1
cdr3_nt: TGCAGCGTTGCAGGGTCAGAAAACACTGAAGCTTTCTTT
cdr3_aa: CSVAGSENTEAFF

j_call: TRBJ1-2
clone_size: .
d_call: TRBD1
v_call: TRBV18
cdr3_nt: TGTGCCAGCTCACCGTCCGCCGGGACAGTTTTTTTTGGCTACACCTTC
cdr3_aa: CASSPSAGTVFFGYTF

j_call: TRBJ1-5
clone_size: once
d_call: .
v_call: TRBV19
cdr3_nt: TGTGCCAGTAATGGAGCGCCGAATCAGCCCCAGCATTTT
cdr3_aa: CASNGAPNQPQHF

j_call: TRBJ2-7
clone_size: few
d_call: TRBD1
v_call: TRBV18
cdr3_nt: TGTGCCAGCTCACCGCCGGGCAGGGGGCATAATGTCTACGAGCAGTACTTC
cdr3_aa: CASSPPGRGHNVYEQYF

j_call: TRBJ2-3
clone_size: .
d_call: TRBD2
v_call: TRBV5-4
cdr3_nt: TGTGCCAGCAGCATGGGACTAGCGGGGGGCATCGATACGCAGTATTTT
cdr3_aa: CASSMGLAGGIDTQYF

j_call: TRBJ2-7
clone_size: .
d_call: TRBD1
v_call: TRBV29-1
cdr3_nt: TGCAGCGTAAGGGGAAACAGGGGCTACGAGCAGTACTTC
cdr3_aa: CSVRGNRGYEQYF

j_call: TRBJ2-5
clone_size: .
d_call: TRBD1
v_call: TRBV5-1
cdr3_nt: TGCGCCAGCAGCTTGGACGGGACAGGGCCTCCCGGGGCCCAGTACTTC
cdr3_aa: CASSLDGTGPPGAQYF

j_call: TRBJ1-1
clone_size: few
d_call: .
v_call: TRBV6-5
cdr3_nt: TGTGCCAGCAGTTACGGTCGGGGGGGGCGTCCTGAAGCTTTCTTT
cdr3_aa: CASSYGRGGRPEAFF

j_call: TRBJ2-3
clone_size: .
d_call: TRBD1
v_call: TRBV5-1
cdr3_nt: TGCGCCAGCAGCGCGGGTCAGGGGGCGTCCGCAGATACGCAGTATTTT
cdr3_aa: CASSAGQGASADTQYF

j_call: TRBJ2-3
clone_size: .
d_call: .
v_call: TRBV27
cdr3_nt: TGTGCCAGCAGTTTCCCAGACTCGTATACGCAGTATTTT
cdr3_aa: CASSFPDSYTQYF

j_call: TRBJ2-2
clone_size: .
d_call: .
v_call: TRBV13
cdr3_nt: TGTGCCACACAGGCATGGGATCCGAACACCGGGGAGCTGTTTTTT
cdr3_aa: CATQAWDPNTGELFF

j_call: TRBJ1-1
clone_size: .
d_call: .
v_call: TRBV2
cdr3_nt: TGTGCCGGAACGATCGCCGGAACAGAGAACACTGAAGCTTTCTTT
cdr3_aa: CAGTIAGTENTEAFF

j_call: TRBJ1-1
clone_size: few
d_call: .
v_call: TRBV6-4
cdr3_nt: TGTGCCAGCAGTGACGGCCCTGAAAACACTGAAGCTTTCTTT
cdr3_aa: CASSDGPENTEAFF

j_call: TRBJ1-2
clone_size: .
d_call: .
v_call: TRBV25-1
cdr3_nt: TGTGCCAGCAGTGGAGGAGTACGGAACTATGGCTACACCTTC
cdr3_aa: CASSGGVRNYGYTF

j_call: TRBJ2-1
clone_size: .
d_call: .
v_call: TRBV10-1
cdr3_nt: TGCGCCAGCAGTGAGTCGAGATTGGGGGGTCTCATGAATGAGCAGTTCTTC
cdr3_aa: CASSESRLGGLMNEQFF

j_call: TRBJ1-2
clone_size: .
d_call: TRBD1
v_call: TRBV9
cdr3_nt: TGTGCCAGCAGCGTAGACCTGGGACAGGGGGGCTATGGCTACACCTTC
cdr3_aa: CASSVDLGQGGYGYTF

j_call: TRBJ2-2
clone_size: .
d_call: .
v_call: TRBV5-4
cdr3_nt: TGTGCCAGCGGCTTGGTCCTCGGGAACACCGGGGAGCTGTTTTTT
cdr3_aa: CASGLVLGNTGELFF

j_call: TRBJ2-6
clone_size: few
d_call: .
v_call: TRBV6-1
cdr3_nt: TGTGCCAGCAGTCCCGACAGGTCTGGGGCCAACGTCCTGACTTTC
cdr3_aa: CASSPDRSGANVLTF

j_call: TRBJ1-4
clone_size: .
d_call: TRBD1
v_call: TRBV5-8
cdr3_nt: TGTGCCAGCCTACAGGGGGGGATTAATGAAAAACTGTTTTTT
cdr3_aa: CASLQGGINEKLFF

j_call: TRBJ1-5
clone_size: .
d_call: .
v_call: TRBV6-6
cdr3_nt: TGTGCCAGCAGGAAGGAGATTTCCAATCAGCCCCAGCATTTT
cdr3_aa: CASRKEISNQPQHF

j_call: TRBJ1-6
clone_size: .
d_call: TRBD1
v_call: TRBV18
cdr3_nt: TGTGCCAGCTCCCGGACAGGGTATAATTCACCCCTCCACTTT
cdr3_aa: CASSRTGYNSPLHF